One sample yielded the 28 T cell receptor beta chains listed below, sequenced in a study of chemoradiotherapy in HPV16-positive cancers. Profiled with immunoSEQ multiplex PCR; TCRdb holds only in-frame clones, not every one. The data show 4,500 to 5,000 clones, roughly nine tenths seen once. This sample comprised tumor tissue, obtained from a patient who underwent chemoradiotherapy. These receptors were obtained from a human donor with HPV-associated anogenital cancer.

CDR3: CASSLVLSGGRQIYNEQFF. The CDR3 nucleotides read TGTGCCAGCAGCTTGGTATTAAGTGGGGGAAGGCAGATATACAATGAGCAGTTCTTC. V and J are TRBV5-4 and TRBJ2-1; D possibly matches TRBD1 or TRBD2 (5 bases each). Germline V CDR1 and CDR2: SGHNT, YYREEE (reference sequence). The V and J ends lost 0 bases and 4 bases respectively, with 23 bases between them. The CDR3 has 19 amino acids.

The V gene is TRBV4-1, the J gene TRBJ2-3, with no clear D. Trimming removed 0 bases from V and 6 bases from J, with 7 bases in between. The CDR3 consists of 13 residues. Germline CDR1 and CDR2: MGHRA and YSYEKL. DNA for the CDR3: TGCGCCAGCAGCCAAGACATTGCGGATACGCAGTATTTT. Translated: CASSQDIADTQYF.

This chain uses TRBV4-3 with TRBJ2-3, with 8 bases lining up with TRBD2. CDR1 LGHNA and CDR2 YSLEER come from the germline V gene. This CDR3 region has 16 residues. The trim removed 5 bases at V and 4 bases at J, leaving 11 bases unmatched. CDR3 bases: TGCGCCAGCAGCACATCCGGGACTAGTGGTGCAGATACGCAGTATTTT. Its translation: CASSTSGTSGADTQYF.

This clone was detected only once. V usage is TRBV2 and J usage is TRBJ2-5, with 10 bases aligning to TRBD1. CDR3 length equals 15 residues. CDR1 is SNHLY, CDR2 FYNNEI, per germline. V was pared by 5 bases and J by 5 bases, with 8 bases of the junction left unmatched. CDR3 amino acids: CASSRTGQGVETQYF. The CDR3, as DNA: TGTGCCAGCAGTCGAACCGGACAGGGGGTCGAGACCCAGTACTTC.

The CDR3 coding sequence is TGCGCCAGCCGCCTAACTACAGGGAACACTGAAGCTTTCTTT. Translated, it gives CASRLTTGNTEAFF. The chain is built from TRBV4-3 and TRBJ1-1, with D possibly being TRBD1 (5 bases). Germline loops: CDR1 LGHNA, CDR2 YSLEER. The CDR3 runs 14 residues. With 8 bases removed from V and 1 base from J, the gap between germline ends came to 14 bases.

The rearrangement links TRBV19 to TRBJ1-5; D not certain. In germline, CDR1 is LNHDA, CDR2 SQIVND (reference sequence). There are 15 residues in the CDR3. V was pared by 3 bases and J by 4 bases, with 13 bases between. CDR3 DNA: TGTGCCAGTAGTATGCCTGGAGGCTTTAATCAGCCCCAGCATTTT. It yields the protein CASSMPGGFNQPQHF.

DNA of the CDR3: TGTGCCAGCAGTTTGGGTAGAAAACTGTTTTTT. Translation: CASSLGRKLFF. The chain couples TRBV28 to TRBJ1-4, with D unresolved. V was shortened by 3 bases and J by 10 bases, with 6 bases between the two germline ends. The germline V gene has CDR1 MDHEN and CDR2 SYDVKM. This CDR3 is 11 amino acids long.

V is TRBV9 and J is TRBJ1-2, with 8 bases matching TRBD1. Germline V gives CDR1 SGDLS, CDR2 YYNGEE. V trimming: 4 bases; J trimming: 1 base; junction bases outside the gene matches: 9. The CDR3 contains 16 residues. The CDR3 protein is CASSRGTGGINYGYTF. The CDR3 coding sequence is TGTGCCAGCAGCCGGGGAACAGGGGGAATTAACTATGGCTACACCTTC.

This clone appeared a few times. This rearrangement joins TRBV7-2 to TRBJ2-5, with 12 bases matching TRBD2. V lost 1 base and J lost 2; bases outside the gene matches: 8. The CDR3 consists of 18 residues. CDR1 SGHTA and CDR2 FQGNSA come from the germline V gene. The CDR3 loop reads CASSLGPSGGAVQETQYF. The CDR3 nucleotides are TGTGCCAGCAGCTTAGGCCCTAGCGGGGGGGCCGTACAAGAGACCCAGTACTTC.

V usage is TRBV5-1 and J usage is TRBJ1-2; D gene ambiguous. V gave up 2 bases and J gave up 5 bases, with 10 bases separating them. The CDR3 length is 13 residues. CDR1 SGHRS and CDR2 YFSETQ come from the germline V gene. CDR3 DNA: TGCGCCAGCAGCTTTGAGGGAGGATATGGCTACACCTTC. Encoded protein: CASSFEGGYGYTF.

This sequence joins TRBV6-1 and TRBJ2-7; D may be TRBD2 (7 bases). The CDR3 extends over 14 amino acids. Germline CDR1 and CDR2: MNHNS and SASEGT. CDR3 DNA sequence: TGTGCTTCGGGGGGCCGGAGGCCCTCCTACGAGCAGTACTTC. Protein product: CASGGRRPSYEQYF.

This chain connects TRBV6-5 to TRBJ2-4, with 9 bases aligning to TRBD1. The CDR3 has 14 amino acids. The germline CDR1 and CDR2 sequences are MNHEY and SVGAGI. The ends lost 3 bases at V and 5 bases at J; junction bases unmatched: 2. CDR3 sequence reads: CASSYGDRENIQYF. Written as DNA, the CDR3 is TGTGCCAGCAGTTATGGGGACAGGGAAAACATTCAGTACTTC.

V usage is TRBV2 and J usage is TRBJ1-1; D gene ambiguous. Trimming removed 5 bases at V and 1 base at J, with 5 bases between. The CDR3 totals 12 residues. CDR1 is SNHLY and CDR2 is FYNNEI in the germline V gene. The CDR3 spells CASSRQNTEAFF. In nucleotides, the CDR3 is TGTGCCAGCAGTAGACAGAACACTGAAGCTTTCTTT.

V usage is TRBV7-9 and J usage is TRBJ2-2; D remains unclear. CDR1 is SEHNR, CDR2 FQNEAQ, per germline (reference sequence). The CDR3 extends over 12 amino acids. The V gene lost 7 bases and the J gene lost 4 bases, with 7 bases spanning the gap. The CDR3 spells CASNGFTGELFF. CDR3 nucleotide sequence: TGTGCCAGCAACGGCTTCACCGGGGAGCTGTTTTTT.

The chain combines TRBV5-1 with TRBJ2-7; 8 nucleotides line up with TRBD1. Germline-derived CDR1 and CDR2 are SGHRS and YFSETQ. V shed 0 bases and J 4 bases; nucleotides not matched to a gene: 6. The CDR3 spans 15 residues. The CDR3 protein is CASSLDPGGQYEQYF. The CDR3, as DNA: TGCGCCAGCAGCTTGGATCCAGGGGGCCAATACGAGCAGTACTTC.

Here the CDR3 DNA reads TGTGCCAGCAGTGAAAAAACAGGGGGCTACAATGAGCAGTTCTTC. It is translated as CASSEKTGGYNEQFF. V is TRBV6-1 and J is TRBJ2-1; 8 positions agree with TRBD1. Trimming cost V 2 bases and J 3 bases; bases outside gene matches: 3. Germline values: CDR1 MNHNS, CDR2 SASEGT. This CDR3 is 15 amino acids long.

J is TRBJ2-5 and V is TRBV4-2; D gene uncertain. Trimming removed 0 bases at V and 3 bases at J, with 5 bases between. The CDR3 sequence is 13 residues long. CDR1 LGHNA and CDR2 YNFKEQ come from the germline V gene. The CDR3 reads CASSQESEETQYF. CDR3 sequence (DNA): TGTGCCAGCAGCCAAGAATCCGAAGAGACCCAGTACTTC.

This clone showed up just once. The V and J genes are TRBV7-9 and TRBJ2-2, with unresolved D. Germline V lookup: CDR1 SEHNR, CDR2 FQNEAQ (reference sequence). CDR3 length: 12 residues. V lost 5 bases and J lost 1, with 2 bases in between. For the CDR3, the DNA is TGTGCCAGCAGCGGGAACACCGGGGAGCTGTTTTTT. Protein: CASSGNTGELFF.

This rearrangement joins TRBV4-1 to TRBJ1-2; D perhaps matches TRBD1 (5 bases). The CDR3 is 15 residues long. Trimming removed 1 base from V and 2 bases from J, with 11 bases in between. Germline V CDR1 and CDR2: MGHRA, YSYEKL. CDR3 region: CASSQGRGANYGYTF. CDR3 bases: TGCGCCAGCAGCCAAGGGAGGGGAGCCAACTATGGCTACACCTTC.

This clone came up once. The chain employs TRBV4-1 and TRBJ1-4; 9 bases are shared with TRBD1. The germline V gene encodes CDR1 MGHRA and CDR2 YSYEKL. This CDR3 region has 16 residues. The ends lost 5 bases at V and 6 bases at J; junction bases unmatched: 10. This chain's CDR3 is CASSSNPRDRDEKLFF. The CDR3 DNA sequence: TGCGCCAGCAGCTCAAACCCCCGGGACAGGGATGAAAAACTGTTTTTT.

This sequence joins TRBV6-5 and TRBJ1-1; tentatively, D is TRBD1 (6 bases). The germline gives CDR1 MNHEY, CDR2 SVGAGI. The V and J ends lost 6 bases and 1 base respectively, with 12 bases between them. This CDR3 region has 14 residues. CDR3 nucleotide sequence: TGTGCCAGCAGAAGGGACACCTCGAACACTGAAGCTTTCTTT. It is translated as CASRRDTSNTEAFF.

The chain has TRBV11-2 and TRBJ1-4; D remains unclear. The CDR3 contains 17 residues. V was shortened by 1 base and J by 7 bases, with 19 bases between the two germline ends. The germline gives CDR1 SGHAT, CDR2 FQNNGV. CDR3 loop: CASSLASGPLVSEKLFF. DNA for the CDR3: TGTGCCAGCAGCTTAGCCTCCGGGCCTCTAGTCTCTGAAAAACTGTTTTTT.

The chain joins TRBV28 to TRBJ1-5, with no clear D. CDR1 is MDHEN and CDR2 is SYDVKM in the germline V gene. CDR3 length: 17 amino acids. Trimming stripped 2 bases from V and 2 bases from J, with 16 bases between. Written as DNA, the CDR3 is TGTGCCAGCAGTTTAAGCGGTGGCCGTTCGGGCAATCAGCCCCAGCATTTT. Translated: CASSLSGGRSGNQPQHF.

This chain uses TRBV5-6 with TRBJ1-5; TRBD1 might be the D (5 bases). The V and J ends lost 1 base and 7 bases respectively, with 9 bases between them. The CDR3 consists of 13 residues. Germline CDR1 reads SGHDT; CDR2 reads YYEEEE. CDR3 in amino acids: CASSLTGGQPQHF. The CDR3 bases are TGTGCCAGCAGCTTGACTGGGGGACAGCCCCAGCATTTT.

The chain links TRBV7-9 to TRBJ2-1; D remains unclear. CDR3 length: 15 amino acids. Trimming shortened V by 5 bases and J by 1 base, and 12 bases separated the two germline ends. CDR1 is SEHNR, CDR2 FQNEAQ, per germline (reference sequence). CDR3 DNA: TGTGCCAGCAGCGACCTAGAGCCTTCCTACAATGAGCAGTTCTTC. Its translation: CASSDLEPSYNEQFF.

In the case of this clone: This sample also contains other DNA sequences that code for the same CDR3. V is TRBV6-5 and J is TRBJ2-3; the D gene is possibly TRBD2 (5 bases). The germline V gene encodes CDR1 MNHEY and CDR2 SVGAGI. The length of the CDR3 is 15 residues. V lost 6 bases to trimming and J lost 4 bases, with 17 bases between them. For the CDR3, the DNA is TGTGCCAGCAGGAGGACTGGTCTCGGGGCAGATACGCAGTATTTT. Translated, it gives CASRRTGLGADTQYF.

This clone is a singleton in its sample. The V and J genes are TRBV11-2 and TRBJ2-1; D ambiguous. This CDR3 contains 13 residues. V lost 0 bases and J 6 bases, leaving 6 bases between the germline ends. CDR1 SGHAT and CDR2 FQNNGV come from the germline V gene. CDR3 in DNA: TGTGCCAGCAGCTTAGAACCGTTCAATGAGCAGTTCTTC. Translated: CASSLEPFNEQFF.

The chain links TRBV6-5 to TRBJ2-2, with 11 bases lining up with TRBD1. The ends lost 5 bases at V and 3 bases at J; junction bases unmatched: 2. This CDR3 comprises 15 residues. Germline values: CDR1 MNHEY, CDR2 SVGAGI. CDR3 sequence reads: CASSRTGGDTGELFF. The CDR3 nucleotides are TGTGCCAGCAGTCGGACAGGGGGCGACACCGGGGAGCTGTTTTTT.